This T cell receptor (beta chain) stems from a study of T cell responses to AZD1222 COVID-19 vaccine. Study-level points and caveats: Spike-specific TCR depth and breadth grew after two AZD1222 doses. The sample set comprised mostly white British donors with more females, and clonal diversity was possibly underestimated.

Method: immunoSEQ multiplex PCR; TCRdb's copy keeps in-frame clones and lacks some. The data contain approximately 180,000 clones, around 94% of them singletons. The CDR3 spans 13 residues. V was trimmed by 7 bases and J by 5 bases, leaving 11 bases between them. For this clone: Its antigen is unidentified.

The genes are TRBV12-3 or TRBV12-4 and TRBJ2-2; D possibly corresponds to TRBD1 (5 bases). Sequences were derived from peripheral blood, sampled on day 0 of AZD1222 vaccination. The sequence was obtained from an adult in good health. In nucleotides, the CDR3 is TGTGCCAGCAACCTAGGGGTTACCGGGGAGCTGTTTTTT. Amino acids: CASNLGVTGELFF.